These T cell receptor beta chains were read from a single sample in a study of T cell responses to AZD1222 COVID-19 vaccine. Sequenced by immunoSEQ multiplex PCR; TCRdb stores in-frame clones only, minus some. The data show roughly 85,000 clones, 86% seen once. Sequences were derived from peripheral blood, sampled on day 0 of AZD1222 vaccination. Source of these receptors: an adult in good health. Each CDR3 is given with its conserved first and last residue. The D gene is left open where the match is weak. Clone size is not always given. Where it is, it says once, few, many or a class for expanded clones.

size	D	V	J	CDR3	DNA
.	TRBD1	TRBV5-4	TRBJ2-3	CASSLPGGGTDTQYF	TGTGCCAGCAGCTTGCCAGGGGGCGGCACAGATACGCAGTATTTT
.	.	TRBV7-2	TRBJ1-1	CASSLSGMNTEAFF	TGTGCCAGCAGCTTGAGCGGCATGAACACTGAAGCTTTCTTT
.	.	TRBV7-8	TRBJ2-7	CASSPYRDEQYF	TGTGCCAGCAGCCCCTACAGGGACGAGCAGTACTTC
.	.	TRBV7-3	TRBJ2-2	CASSLLLSGELFF	TGTGCCAGCAGCTTACTATTATCCGGGGAGCTGTTTTTT
.	.	TRBV5-4	TRBJ2-5	CASSVIGQIQETQYF	TGTGCCAGCAGCGTTATAGGACAGATCCAAGAGACCCAGTACTTC
.	.	TRBV30	TRBJ1-2	CAWRSGASYGYTF	TGTGCCTGGAGAAGTGGCGCCTCCTATGGCTACACCTTC
.	.	TRBV6-5	TRBJ1-4	CASRVNINEKLFF	TGTGCCAGCAGAGTCAATATTAATGAAAAACTGTTTTTT
.	TRBD1	TRBV2	TRBJ1-4	CASTPGTVDLFF	TGTGCCAGCACTCCCGGGACAGTGGATCTGTTTTTT
.	.	TRBV3-1/TRBV3-2	TRBJ2-7	CASSQNCPEGEQSAEQYF	TGTGCCAGCAGCCAAAATTGTCCGGAGGGGGAACAGTCGGCCGAGCAGTACTTC
.	TRBD2	TRBV18	TRBJ2-7	CASSPLAGLSYEQYF	TGTGCCAGCTCACCACTAGCGGGCCTCTCCTACGAGCAGTACTTC
.	.	TRBV4-2	TRBJ1-5	CASSQATGPQHF	TGTGCCAGCAGCCAGGCGACAGGGCCCCAGCATTTT
few	.	TRBV2	TRBJ2-1	CASSAPLQRLNEQFF	TGTGCCAGCAGTGCTCCCTTGCAAAGGTTAAATGAGCAGTTCTTC
.	.	TRBV27	TRBJ2-7	CASSRRDEQYF	TGTGCCAGCAGCCGACGGGACGAGCAGTACTTC
.	.	TRBV28	TRBJ2-2	CASSLQQINTGELFF	TGTGCCAGCAGTTTACAACAGATTAACACCGGGGAGCTGTTTTTT
.	.	TRBV19	TRBJ1-2	CASSIDTGRGYTF	TGTGCCAGTAGTATTGATACCGGGCGAGGCTACACCTTC
once	.	TRBV19	TRBJ1-1	CASSMSLGAGNTEAFF	TGTGCCAGTAGTATGTCTCTAGGGGCGGGGAACACTGAAGCTTTCTTT
.	.	TRBV6-1	TRBJ2-7	CASSEIVTYEQYF	TGTGCCAGCAGTGAGATTGTCACCTACGAGCAGTACTTC
.	TRBD1	TRBV6-2/TRBV6-3	TRBJ2-1	CASSISTGGSYNEQFF	TGTGCCAGCAGTATATCGACAGGGGGTTCCTACAATGAGCAGTTCTTC
.	.	TRBV5-1	TRBJ2-1	CASSLGGGVDEQFF	TGCGCCAGCAGCCTGGGAGGAGGGGTGGATGAGCAGTTCTTC
.	.	TRBV15	TRBJ2-5	CATSRDPQETQYF	TGTGCCACCAGCAGAGATCCCCAAGAGACCCAGTACTTC
.	TRBD2	TRBV7-2	TRBJ2-7	CASSFTSTGRPYEQYF	TGTGCCAGCAGCTTTACCTCGACCGGGAGGCCCTACGAGCAGTACTTC
.	.	TRBV19	TRBJ1-1	CASRTGVNTEAFF	TGTGCCAGTAGAACCGGGGTGAACACTGAAGCTTTCTTT
.	.	TRBV18	TRBJ1-1	CASSPGRQGIEAFF	TGTGCCAGCTCACCTGGCCGACAAGGCATTGAAGCTTTCTTT
.	.	TRBV5-4	TRBJ2-7	CASSLAQGLVLNEQYF	TGTGCCAGCAGCTTGGCCCAGGGGTTAGTCCTCAACGAGCAGTACTTC
.	.	TRBV30	TRBJ1-5	CAWSVYRVNQPQHF	TGTGCCTGGAGTGTATACAGGGTGAATCAGCCCCAGCATTTT
.	.	TRBV4-1	TRBJ2-3	CASSQGVGTSTDTQYF	TGCGCCAGCAGCCAAGGCGTGGGGACTAGCACAGATACGCAGTATTTT
.	.	TRBV11-3	TRBJ1-1	CASSLGGDTEAFF	TGTGCCAGCAGCTTGGGAGGGGACACTGAAGCTTTCTTT
.	.	TRBV4-1	TRBJ2-7	CASSQAPAGPYEQYF	TGCGCCAGCAGCCAAGCCCCAGCGGGCCCCTACGAGCAGTACTTC
.	.	TRBV12-3/TRBV12-4	TRBJ1-1	CASSPPEGRAFF	TGTGCCAGCAGTCCCCCCGAGGGGCGAGCTTTCTTT
.	.	TRBV27	TRBJ2-2	CATSLGVGELFF	TGTGCCACTTCCCTGGGGGTCGGGGAGCTGTTTTTT
once	TRBD2	TRBV6-2/TRBV6-3	TRBJ2-5	CASSPGGGGFRETQYF	TGTGCCAGCAGCCCCGGCGGGGGAGGTTTCCGGGAGACCCAGTACTTC
.	.	TRBV15	TRBJ1-4	CATLNRDLRHEKLFF	TGTGCCACCTTAAACAGGGATCTGAGGCATGAAAAACTGTTTTTT
.	.	TRBV29-1	TRBJ2-4	CSAELDSGNIQYF	TGCAGCGCCGAGTTGGACAGCGGTAACATTCAGTACTTC